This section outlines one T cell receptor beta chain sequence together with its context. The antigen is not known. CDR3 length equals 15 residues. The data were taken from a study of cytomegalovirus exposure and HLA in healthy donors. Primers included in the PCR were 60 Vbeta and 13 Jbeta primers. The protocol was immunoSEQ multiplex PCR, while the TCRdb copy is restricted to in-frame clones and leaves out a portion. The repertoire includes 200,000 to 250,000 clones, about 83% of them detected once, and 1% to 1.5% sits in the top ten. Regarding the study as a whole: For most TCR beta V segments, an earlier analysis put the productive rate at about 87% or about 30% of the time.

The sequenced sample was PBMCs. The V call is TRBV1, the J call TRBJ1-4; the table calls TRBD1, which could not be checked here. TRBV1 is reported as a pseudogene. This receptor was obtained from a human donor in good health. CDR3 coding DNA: TGCACCAGCAGGAACACCGGGACAGAGGCTGAAAAACTGTTTTTT. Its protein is CTSRNTGTEAEKLFF.